The TCR beta chain under discussion was sequenced for a study of response to subunit inactivated influenza vaccine. Points on this clonotype: Its matching antigen is unknown.

TCRdb analysed the RT-PCR reads with MiXCR anew, one entry per CDR3 protein. The table records fewer than 700,000 distinct CDR3 sequences, approximately 12% of them present only once. The study's findings and limits: Each seasonal influenza vaccination recruits few new T cells, the authors suggested.

The germline gives CDR1 LGHNA, CDR2 YNFKEQ. V was cut by 3 bases and J by 5 bases, with 22 bases left in between. This CDR3 has 17 residues. The sequence came from a man aged 50 to 60 who received an inactivated influenza vaccine. The chain has TRBV4-2 and TRBJ2-5; D is tentatively TRBD1 or TRBD2 (5 bases each). The material was PBMCs from blood, obtained around seven weeks after vaccination. This CDR3 is CASSHLTKSGSGETQYF. CDR3 nucleotides: TGTGCCAGCAGCCACCTAACCAAGTCAGGGTCGGGGGAGACCCAGTACTTC.